The next 18 T cell receptor beta chains were all read from a single sample in a study of graft-versus-host responses after intestinal transplantation. The table came from immunoSEQ multiplex PCR; TCRdb's copy has only in-frame clones and leaves some out. The table shows under 90,000 clones, with 92% occurring only once. Sequencing used PBMCs, obtained 98 days after intestinal transplantation. Receptors were obtained from a human patient who received an intestinal transplant, so some T cells may come from the graft donor.

The chain is built from TRBV6-5 and TRBJ2-1, with TRBD2 identical over 8 bases. The CDR3 length is 15 residues. In germline, CDR1 is MNHEY, CDR2 SVGAGI. Trimming removed 5 bases from V and 6 bases from J; junction bases left unmatched: 9. The CDR3 loop reads CASSRSGMGGNEQFF. CDR3 sequence (DNA): TGTGCCAGCAGTCGTAGCGGGATGGGGGGCAATGAGCAGTTCTTC.

The chain joins TRBV28 to TRBJ2-3, with TRBD1 identical over 7 bases. CDR3 size: 14 residues. CDR1 and CDR2 from the germline V gene are MDHEN and SYDVKM. The V and J ends lost 6 bases and 3 bases, in that order; junction bases with no gene match: 6. The CDR3 here is CASSSTGFTDTQYF. CDR3 in DNA: TGTGCCAGCAGCTCGACAGGGTTTACAGATACGCAGTATTTT.

With regard to this clone: Other DNA sequences within the sample encode an identical CDR3. The CDR3 loop is CASSVGSSYEQYF. The CDR3 DNA reads TGTGCCAGCAGCGTAGGGAGCTCCTACGAGCAGTACTTC. The rearrangement uses TRBV9 and TRBJ2-7; D is ambiguous. V lost 0 bases and J lost 0, with 4 bases in between. Germline CDR1 and CDR2: SGDLS and YYNGEE. This CDR3 comprises 13 residues.

V and J are TRBV19 and TRBJ1-5; no firm D call. Trimming shortened V by 5 bases and J by 5 bases, and 7 bases separated the two germline ends. Germline lookup yields CDR1 LNHDA and CDR2 SQIVND (reference sequence). The CDR3 extends over 12 amino acids. The CDR3 loop reads CASSSWDQPQHF. The CDR3 DNA is TGTGCCAGTAGTTCGTGGGATCAGCCCCAGCATTTT.

A single count supports this clone. The CDR3 DNA reads as TGTGCCAGTAGTCCAGCGGGGACCTACAATGAGCAGTTCTTC. This gives the protein CASSPAGTYNEQFF. V is TRBV19 and J is TRBJ2-1; 7 nucleotides align to TRBD2. Unmatched junction bases numbered 3, after V lost 5 bases and J lost 2 bases. The CDR3 consists of 14 residues. Germline lookup yields CDR1 LNHDA and CDR2 SQIVND (reference sequence).

The chain is built from TRBV19 and TRBJ2-5; 9 nucleotides align to TRBD1. There are 16 residues in the CDR3. Germline CDR1 is LNHDA and CDR2 is SQIVND (reference sequence). Trimming at V came to 3 bases and at J to 1 base, leaving 6 bases not matched to a gene. CDR3 amino acids: CASSMGTGLVQETQYF. CDR3 bases: TGTGCCAGTAGTATGGGGACAGGGCTTGTCCAAGAGACCCAGTACTTC.

The chain has TRBV7-2 and TRBJ2-7; the match to TRBD1 covers 9 bases. The CDR3 runs 15 residues. The germline V gene has CDR1 SGHTA and CDR2 FQGNSA. Trimming took 1 base from V and 5 from J; bases not matched to a gene: 6. CDR3 DNA sequence: TGTGCCAGCAGCTTAGGTGACAGGGGGTTCGACGAGCAGTACTTC. Amino acid sequence: CASSLGDRGFDEQYF.

The gene calls are TRBV15 and TRBJ1-1; unclear D gene. The CDR3 loop spans 16 amino acids. Trimming pared 0 bases from V and 0 bases from J, leaving 11 bases between. The germline CDR1 and CDR2 sequences are LNHNV and YYDKDF (reference sequence). This CDR3 is CATSRDSAQVNTEAFF. The CDR3 DNA is TGTGCCACCAGCAGAGATTCGGCGCAGGTGAACACTGAAGCTTTCTTT.

The chain combines TRBV5-1 with TRBJ2-3; no clear D. Per the germline V gene, CDR1 is SGHRS and CDR2 is YFSETQ. The CDR3 covers 15 residues. Trimming took 0 bases from V and 3 from J, leaving 11 bases between them. The CDR3 here is CASSLAGASTDTQYF. In DNA form, the CDR3 reads TGCGCCAGCAGCTTGGCCGGAGCGTCGACAGATACGCAGTATTTT.

This sequence joins TRBV5-1 and TRBJ2-5; D is unresolved. Trimming pared 7 bases from V and 2 bases from J, leaving 12 bases between. CDR3 size: 13 residues. Germline V gene data show CDR1 as SGHRS and CDR2 as YFSETQ. CDR3 sequence reads: CASRSSPQETQYF. CDR3 in DNA: TGCGCCAGCCGCAGTTCCCCTCAAGAGACCCAGTACTTC.

This clone was seen a single time. V usage is TRBV2 and J usage is TRBJ2-1; 11 positions match TRBD2. V lost 7 bases and J lost 3; bases outside the gene matches: 8. The CDR3 spans 16 residues. Germline values: CDR1 SNHLY, CDR2 FYNNEI. The CDR3 reads CASNPLAGGLYNEQFF. The CDR3 DNA sequence: TGTGCCAGCAACCCCCTAGCGGGGGGCCTCTACAATGAGCAGTTCTTC.

The gene calls are TRBV4-1 and TRBJ2-2, with unresolved D. Between the trimmed V and J ends, which lost 0 bases and 7 bases, there was a span of 12 bases. Germline CDR1 and CDR2: MGHRA and YSYEKL. There are 15 residues in the CDR3. The CDR3 nucleotides are TGCGCCAGCAGCCAAGATTTGCTCAGGAACGGGGAGCTGTTTTTT. Residues: CASSQDLLRNGELFF.

The V gene is TRBV2, the J gene TRBJ1-2; tentatively, D is TRBD1 (5 bases). CDR3 size: 15 residues. V shed 0 bases and J shed 6 bases, with 14 bases lying between them. Germline V CDR1 and CDR2: SNHLY, FYNNEI. CDR3 residues: CASSEALTGVDGYTF. DNA for the CDR3: TGTGCCAGCAGTGAAGCGCTCACAGGCGTCGATGGCTACACCTTC.

The chain combines TRBV19 with TRBJ2-6, with D possibly matching TRBD2 (7 bases). This CDR3 spans 15 amino acids. The V gene's germline CDR1 is LNHDA and CDR2 SQIVND (reference sequence). The ends were cut back, 5 bases at V and 4 bases at J, with 12 bases in the middle. CDR3 loop: CASSRGAKGANVLTF. Written as DNA, the CDR3 is TGTGCCAGTAGTCGGGGGGCTAAAGGGGCCAACGTCCTGACTTTC.

V is TRBV7-3 and J is TRBJ1-2, with D hard to call. Trimming shortened V by 4 bases and J by 0 bases, and 6 bases separated the two germline ends. CDR3 length: 13 amino acids. CDR1 and CDR2 (germline): SGHTA, FQGTGA. Here the CDR3 DNA reads TGTGCCAGCAGCTCGGGCCCTAACTATGGCTACACCTTC. Its protein product is CASSSGPNYGYTF.

The V gene is TRBV9, the J gene TRBJ2-7, with 8 positions matching TRBD2. CDR3 length: 14 amino acids. V dropped 3 bases and J dropped 5; count of bases not matched to a gene: 7. CDR1 SGDLS and CDR2 YYNGEE come from the germline V gene. CDR3 DNA sequence: TGTGCCAGCAGCGCCGGGACTAGAAGCCACGAGCAGTACTTC. Translating it yields CASSAGTRSHEQYF.

The rearrangement links TRBV5-8 to TRBJ2-1; 8 positions agree with TRBD1. The CDR3 runs to 15 residues. Germline lookup yields CDR1 SGHTS and CDR2 YDEGEE. The J segment lost 4 bases and the V segment lost 7 bases, leaving 10 bases of the junction unmatched. The CDR3 DNA follows: TGTGCCAGCCCCACTAGACAGGGGTCATACAATGAGCAGTTCTTC. It translates to CASPTRQGSYNEQFF. Based on the CDR3 plus reference TRBV5-8 and TRBJ2-1, the full variable domain is EAGVTQSPTHLIKTRGQQATLRCSPISGHTSVYWYQQALGLGLQFLLWYDEGEERNRGNFPPRFSGRQFPNYSSELNVNALELEDSALYLCASPTRQGSYNEQFFGPGTRLTVL.

The rearrangement uses TRBV2 and TRBJ1-2, with D possibly TRBD1 on 6 matching bases. V was trimmed by 6 bases and J by 6 bases, leaving 20 bases between them. The CDR3 has 15 residues. Germline assignment: CDR1 SNHLY and CDR2 FYNNEI. CDR3 loop: CASRLGQFPLDGYTF. CDR3 bases: TGTGCCAGCAGACTTGGACAGTTTCCGTTGGATGGCTACACCTTC.